Sequencing of this T cell receptor beta chain was carried out in a study of PD-1 blockade in classical Hodgkin lymphoma. The study, taken as a whole, reports: Newly diagnosed patients reportedly trailed healthy donors in baseline TCR diversity. Those starting nivolumab under 1 year post-ASCT were excluded. The drivers behind the repertoire differences, possibly disease activity or prior therapy, remain undefined.

From germline, CDR1 is SGHTS and CDR2 YDEGEE. Trimming cost V 1 base and J 7 bases, with 20 bases left between them. This CDR3 has 16 amino acids. Every patient had relapsed following autologous stem cell transplantation, and cohorts differed in brentuximab vedotin exposure. Notes on this clone: What it binds is unknown.

Assay used: immunoSEQ multiplex PCR; TCRdb lists only in-frame clones, some missing. This sample has some 38,000 clones, with over 60% found just once. This clonotype was obtained from a human donor with classical Hodgkin lymphoma. This chain joins TRBV5-8 and TRBJ1-2; perhaps TRBD1 as D (5 bases). The sample consisted of peripheral blood mononuclear cells (PBMCs), taken before the second cycle of nivolumab. CDR3 protein: CASSLRGFWGPGGYTF. The CDR3 DNA is TGTGCCAGCAGCTTGCGGGGTTTTTGGGGCCCCGGTGGCTACACCTTC. Looking up the rest from reference TRBV5-8 and TRBJ1-2 gives the full variable domain: EAGVTQSPTHLIKTRGQQATLRCSPISGHTSVYWYQQALGLGLQFLLWYDEGEERNRGNFPPRFSGRQFPNYSSELNVNALELEDSALYLCASSLRGFWGPGGYTFGSGTRLTVV.